These 29 T cell receptor beta chains share one sample of origin, sequenced in a study of Ad26.COV2.S vaccination and SARS-CoV-2 variants. The treatment denotes: roughly 20 received Ad26.COV2.S at low or high dose, single or two shots; about five received placebo; per-sample allocation not given. Day 63 after the first injection of vaccine or placebo was the sampling time. Generated by immunoSEQ multiplex PCR, the TCRdb table keeps only in-frame clones and is missing some. The sample holds roughly 420,000 clones, roughly 87% seen once. Sequences were derived from peripheral blood, sampled in a trial of Ad26.COV2.S vaccine versus placebo. The receptors derive from a person aged 18-60 years who received the Ad26.COV2.S COVID-19 vaccine or a placebo.

This chain connects TRBV27 to TRBJ2-3; 9 bases are a match to TRBD2. This CDR3 comprises 17 residues. Per germline, CDR1 MNHEY and CDR2 SMNVEV (reference sequence). The trim removed 6 bases at V and 2 bases at J, leaving 12 bases unmatched. DNA of the CDR3: TGTGCCAGCAGCCAGCGGGGGGCCTCCCCTTACACAGATACGCAGTATTTT. The encoded protein is CASSQRGASPYTDTQYF.

This chain connects TRBV14 to TRBJ1-5; TRBD1 agrees at 7 bases. J lost 4 bases, V lost 0 bases, and 12 bases had no gene match. This CDR3 comprises 18 residues. Germline lookup yields CDR1 SGHDN and CDR2 FVKESK. The CDR3 region has the DNA TGTGCCAGCAGCCAAGAGACGTTCAGAGGGGGCCTGAATCAGCCCCAGCATTTT. This translates into CASSQETFRGGLNQPQHF.

This chain links TRBV10-3 with TRBJ2-2; 12 bases are shared with TRBD2. V shed 6 bases, J shed 5 bases, and the junction held 7 bases outside the gene matches. The CDR3 is made up of 16 amino acids. Germline V gene lookup returns CDR1 ENHRY and CDR2 SYGVKD. The CDR3: CAIRRLAGVGTGELFF. In DNA, the CDR3 is TGTGCCATCAGAAGACTAGCGGGAGTGGGAACCGGGGAGCTGTTTTTT.

The chain combines TRBV14 with TRBJ1-4; weak D call: TRBD1 (5 bases). The germline V gene encodes CDR1 SGHDN and CDR2 FVKESK. CDR3 length: 17 residues. V was shortened by 4 bases and J by 7 bases, with 22 bases between the two germline ends. CDR3 DNA: TGTGCCAGCAGCCCACCCCCCCAGGGAAGGGTTGGTGAAAAACTGTTTTTT. Translated: CASSPPPQGRVGEKLFF.

The rearrangement links TRBV5-4 to TRBJ2-7, with D hard to call. V lost 0 bases and J lost 2, with 6 bases in between. The CDR3 covers 13 residues. Germline V gives CDR1 SGHNT, CDR2 YYREEE (reference sequence). CDR3 sequence: CASSLGGTYEQYV. CDR3 coding DNA: TGTGCCAGCAGCTTGGGCGGAACCTACGAGCAGTACGTC.

The chain couples TRBV20-1 to TRBJ1-1; D unresolved. V lost 8 bases and J lost 6, with 4 bases in between. Germline CDR1 and CDR2: DFQATT and SNEGSKA (reference sequence). CDR3 length equals 8 residues. The CDR3 DNA follows: TGCAGTCTGGCTGAAGCTTTCTTT. It yields the protein CSLAEAFF.

This chain connects TRBV5-1 to TRBJ2-3; 14 nucleotides line up with TRBD2. In germline, CDR1 is SGHRS, CDR2 YFSETQ. The CDR3 consists of 19 residues. With 4 bases clipped from V and 0 bases from J, the junction kept 10 bases outside the gene matches. The CDR3 sequence is CASSPGLAGARASTDTQYF. The CDR3 coding sequence is TGCGCCAGCAGCCCGGGACTAGCGGGGGCCCGTGCTAGCACAGATACGCAGTATTTT.

The sample holds one count of this clone. This chain uses TRBV7-3 with TRBJ1-1; D not resolved. This CDR3 is built from 15 residues. The ends were cut back, 2 bases at V and 1 base at J, with 11 bases in the middle. Germline CDR1 is SGHTA and CDR2 is FQGTGA. The CDR3 spells CASSLGGIGNTEAFF. For the CDR3, the DNA is TGTGCCAGCAGCTTAGGAGGTATCGGGAACACTGAAGCTTTCTTT.

The chain uses TRBV19 and TRBJ2-5, with D unclear. Germline CDR1 and CDR2: LNHDA and SQIVND (reference sequence). Trimming stripped 4 bases from V and 5 bases from J, with 14 bases between. The CDR3 consists of 14 residues. The CDR3 DNA sequence: TGTGCCAGTAGTACCGACTGGGGTCGGGAGACCCAGTACTTC. Translating gives CASSTDWGRETQYF.

This sequence joins TRBV12-5 and TRBJ1-3; D ambiguous. Trimming stripped 5 bases from V and 2 bases from J, with 19 bases between. This CDR3 is built from 17 residues. The V gene's germline CDR1 is LGHNT and CDR2 FRNRAP. This chain's CDR3 is CASGPRLLSETGNTIYF. CDR3 sequence (DNA): TGTGCTAGTGGTCCGAGGCTGTTGTCCGAAACTGGAAACACCATATATTTT.

The chain uses TRBV5-1 and TRBJ2-3; weak D call: TRBD2 (5 bases). This CDR3 is built from 15 residues. V was clipped by 4 bases and J by 1 base, with 13 bases between them. Germline V lookup: CDR1 SGHRS, CDR2 YFSETQ. As DNA, the CDR3 is TGCGCCAGCAGCCGAAGCGGATTGGGCACAGATACGCAGTATTTT. It is translated as CASSRSGLGTDTQYF.

V gene TRBV12-2 combines with J gene TRBJ2-1. TRBV12-2 is given as a pseudogene. The CDR3 is made up of 17 amino acids. The CDR3 coding sequence is TGTGCAAGTCGCTTCGGACGGATTAGAGGCTCCTACAATGAGCAGTTCTTC. Protein product: CASRFGRIRGSYNEQFF.

The chain links TRBV9 to TRBJ2-2, with 8 bases identical to TRBD1. Germline CDR1 reads SGDLS; CDR2 reads YYNGEE. Losses at the gene ends were 4 bases for V and 7 bases for J; bases not matched to a gene: 9. The CDR3 has 15 residues. The chain's CDR3 is CASSPRDRPFGELFF. In nucleotides, the CDR3 is TGTGCCAGCAGCCCCCGGGACAGGCCGTTCGGGGAGCTGTTTTTT.

The chain uses TRBV4-3 and TRBJ2-3; TRBD2 is a possible D gene (5 bases). The CDR3 spans 15 residues. Trimming took off 3 bases at V and 0 bases at J, with 10 bases between the two ends. The V gene's germline CDR1 is LGHNA and CDR2 YSLEER. CDR3 DNA sequence: TGCGCCAGCAGCCAGTCGGGATTTAGCACAGATACGCAGTATTTT. Residues: CASSQSGFSTDTQYF.

V usage is TRBV5-6 and J usage is TRBJ2-7, with D possibly matching TRBD2 (5 bases). Trimming pared 0 bases from V and 2 bases from J, leaving 9 bases between. The germline V gene has CDR1 SGHDT and CDR2 YYEEEE. This CDR3 has 14 amino acids. CDR3 DNA: TGTGCCAGCAGCTTGGACGACTATCCCTACGAGCAGTACTTC. Its translation: CASSLDDYPYEQYF.

The chain joins TRBV7-8 to TRBJ1-3; D may be TRBD1 (6 bases). Trimming took 3 bases from V and 4 from J, leaving 13 bases between them. The CDR3 is 15 amino acids. Germline V CDR1 and CDR2: SGHVS, FQNEAQ. The CDR3 protein is CASSLWGGSGNTIYF. In DNA form, the CDR3 reads TGTGCCAGCAGCTTGTGGGGGGGCTCAGGAAACACCATATATTTT.

This chain links TRBV9 with TRBJ2-1; 8 bases match TRBD2. Germline values: CDR1 SGDLS, CDR2 YYNGEE. J was trimmed by 6 bases and V by 0 bases; bases with no gene match: 5. The CDR3 spans 15 residues. The CDR3 region has the DNA TGTGCCAGCAGCGTAGGTATTAGCGGGGTCAATGAGCAGTTCTTC. Encoded protein: CASSVGISGVNEQFF.

The chain employs TRBV5-1 and TRBJ1-2; 7 positions agree with TRBD1. After removal of 4 bases from V and 4 bases from J, the junction contained 7 bases not matched to a gene. The CDR3 is made up of 14 amino acids. Germline V CDR1 and CDR2: SGHRS, YFSETQ. CDR3 residues: CASSPNRGSYGYTF. Written as DNA, the CDR3 is TGCGCCAGCAGCCCGAACAGGGGTAGCTATGGCTACACCTTC.

The V call is TRBV7-2, the J call TRBJ1-2; D gene ambiguous. From germline, CDR1 is SGHTA and CDR2 FQGNSA. Between the trimmed V and J ends, which lost 4 bases and 4 bases, there was a span of 16 bases. This CDR3 spans 15 amino acids. The CDR3, as DNA: TGTGCCAGCAGCTCCCAGGCGGGGAATCCCTATGGCTACACCTTC. It is translated as CASSSQAGNPYGYTF.

The V gene is TRBV28, the J gene TRBJ2-2; TRBD2 might be the D (6 bases). V lost 10 bases, J lost 4 bases, and 13 bases lay in between. Germline CDR1 and CDR2: MDHEN and SYDVKM. The CDR3 runs 13 residues. CDR3 loop: CATLNGGTGELFF. For the CDR3, the DNA is TGTGCCACTCTGAACGGGGGCACCGGGGAGCTGTTTTTT. Full variable domain (missing parts from reference TRBV28 and TRBJ2-2): DVKVTQSSRYLVKRTGEKVFLECVQDMDHENMFWYRQDPGLGLRLIYFSYDVKMKEKGDIPEGYSVSREKKERFSLILESASTNQTSMYLCATLNGGTGELFFGEGSRLTVL.

The chain recombines TRBV18 with TRBJ2-2; D is unresolved. The CDR3 extends over 15 amino acids. From germline, CDR1 is KGHSH and CDR2 LQKENI. V lost 6 bases and J lost 0, with 11 bases in between. As DNA, the CDR3 is TGTGCCAGCTCGCGCGCTACATCGAACACCGGGGAGCTGTTTTTT. It codes for CASSRATSNTGELFF.

This clone was seen only once. The chain uses TRBV18 and TRBJ1-5; TRBD1 agrees at 10 bases. Germline trimming cut 4 bases from V and 6 bases from J; bases unmatched to any gene: 6. Germline V CDR1 and CDR2: KGHSH, LQKENI. The CDR3 contains 15 residues. CDR3 in DNA: TGTGCCAGCTCACTCGGGACAGGGGAGAGTCAGCCCCAGCATTTT. Encoded protein: CASSLGTGESQPQHF.

This sequence joins TRBV18 and TRBJ2-3; D assignment may be TRBD1 or TRBD2 (5 bases each). Looked up from germline, CDR1 is KGHSH and CDR2 is LQKENI. This CDR3 contains 16 residues. Between the trimmed V and J ends, which lost 8 bases and 5 bases, there was a span of 23 bases. CDR3 loop: CASTNARDQPRDTQYF. In DNA form, the CDR3 reads TGTGCCAGCACGAACGCTCGGGACCAACCGCGAGATACGCAGTATTTT.

The genes are TRBV5-4 and TRBJ2-3; D not certain. Germline V gene lookup returns CDR1 SGHNT and CDR2 YYREEE (reference sequence). V lost 1 base and J 5 bases, leaving 2 bases between the germline ends. The CDR3 length is 11 residues. In DNA form, the CDR3 reads TGTGCCAGCAGCTTGCTAGATACGCAGTATTTT. Encoded protein: CASSLLDTQYF. Combining the CDR3 with reference TRBV5-4 and TRBJ2-3 gives the whole variable domain ETGVTQSPTHLIKTRGQQVTLRCSSQSGHNTVSWYQQALGQGPQFIFQYYREEENGRGNFPPRFSGLQFPNYSSELNVNALELDDSALYLCASSLLDTQYFGPGTRLTVL.

The chain combines TRBV3-1 (or the pseudogene TRBV3-2) with TRBJ1-1; D may be TRBD1 (5 bases). The CDR3 spans 13 residues. Trimming shortened V by 1 base and J by 5 bases, and 8 bases separated the two germline ends. Germline CDR1 reads LGHDT; CDR2 reads YNNKEL (reference sequence). CDR3 residues: CASSQGRATEAFF. The DNA of the CDR3 is TGTGCCAGCAGCCAAGGCAGGGCAACTGAAGCTTTCTTT.

The rearrangement links TRBV2 to TRBJ2-5; D remains unclear. This CDR3 spans 12 amino acids. V dropped 5 bases and J dropped 5 bases, with 9 bases sitting between them. Germline CDR1 and CDR2: SNHLY and FYNNEI. The CDR3 coding sequence is TGTGCCAGCAGTTTATGGGCCGAGACCCAGTACTTC. Encoded protein: CASSLWAETQYF.

The chain links TRBV27 to TRBJ1-2, with D perhaps TRBD1 (6 bases). The CDR3 runs to 14 residues. CDR1 is MNHEY and CDR2 is SMNVEV in the germline V gene (reference sequence). V lost 6 bases and J 3 bases, leaving 14 bases between the germline ends. The CDR3 loop reads CASSRGQTYYGYTF. The CDR3, as DNA: TGTGCCAGCAGCCGTGGACAGACCTACTATGGCTACACCTTC.

CDR3 region: CAISATQVNTEAFF. The CDR3 DNA follows: TGTGCCATCAGTGCAACCCAGGTGAACACTGAAGCTTTCTTT. This rearrangement joins TRBV10-3 to TRBJ1-1; D ambiguous. Germline CDR1 reads ENHRY; CDR2 reads SYGVKD. The length of the CDR3 is 14 residues. Trimming took off 4 bases at V and 0 bases at J, with 9 bases between the two ends.

The rearrangement links TRBV3-1 (or the pseudogene TRBV3-2) to TRBJ1-2; D unresolved. Deletions cut 4 bases from V and 2 bases from J, with 11 bases between. The CDR3 sequence is 14 residues long. In germline, CDR1 is LGHDT, CDR2 YNNKEL (reference sequence). The CDR3 DNA sequence: TGTGCCAGCAGCCCCTGGACTGAGAACTATGGCTACACCTTC. This encodes CASSPWTENYGYTF.